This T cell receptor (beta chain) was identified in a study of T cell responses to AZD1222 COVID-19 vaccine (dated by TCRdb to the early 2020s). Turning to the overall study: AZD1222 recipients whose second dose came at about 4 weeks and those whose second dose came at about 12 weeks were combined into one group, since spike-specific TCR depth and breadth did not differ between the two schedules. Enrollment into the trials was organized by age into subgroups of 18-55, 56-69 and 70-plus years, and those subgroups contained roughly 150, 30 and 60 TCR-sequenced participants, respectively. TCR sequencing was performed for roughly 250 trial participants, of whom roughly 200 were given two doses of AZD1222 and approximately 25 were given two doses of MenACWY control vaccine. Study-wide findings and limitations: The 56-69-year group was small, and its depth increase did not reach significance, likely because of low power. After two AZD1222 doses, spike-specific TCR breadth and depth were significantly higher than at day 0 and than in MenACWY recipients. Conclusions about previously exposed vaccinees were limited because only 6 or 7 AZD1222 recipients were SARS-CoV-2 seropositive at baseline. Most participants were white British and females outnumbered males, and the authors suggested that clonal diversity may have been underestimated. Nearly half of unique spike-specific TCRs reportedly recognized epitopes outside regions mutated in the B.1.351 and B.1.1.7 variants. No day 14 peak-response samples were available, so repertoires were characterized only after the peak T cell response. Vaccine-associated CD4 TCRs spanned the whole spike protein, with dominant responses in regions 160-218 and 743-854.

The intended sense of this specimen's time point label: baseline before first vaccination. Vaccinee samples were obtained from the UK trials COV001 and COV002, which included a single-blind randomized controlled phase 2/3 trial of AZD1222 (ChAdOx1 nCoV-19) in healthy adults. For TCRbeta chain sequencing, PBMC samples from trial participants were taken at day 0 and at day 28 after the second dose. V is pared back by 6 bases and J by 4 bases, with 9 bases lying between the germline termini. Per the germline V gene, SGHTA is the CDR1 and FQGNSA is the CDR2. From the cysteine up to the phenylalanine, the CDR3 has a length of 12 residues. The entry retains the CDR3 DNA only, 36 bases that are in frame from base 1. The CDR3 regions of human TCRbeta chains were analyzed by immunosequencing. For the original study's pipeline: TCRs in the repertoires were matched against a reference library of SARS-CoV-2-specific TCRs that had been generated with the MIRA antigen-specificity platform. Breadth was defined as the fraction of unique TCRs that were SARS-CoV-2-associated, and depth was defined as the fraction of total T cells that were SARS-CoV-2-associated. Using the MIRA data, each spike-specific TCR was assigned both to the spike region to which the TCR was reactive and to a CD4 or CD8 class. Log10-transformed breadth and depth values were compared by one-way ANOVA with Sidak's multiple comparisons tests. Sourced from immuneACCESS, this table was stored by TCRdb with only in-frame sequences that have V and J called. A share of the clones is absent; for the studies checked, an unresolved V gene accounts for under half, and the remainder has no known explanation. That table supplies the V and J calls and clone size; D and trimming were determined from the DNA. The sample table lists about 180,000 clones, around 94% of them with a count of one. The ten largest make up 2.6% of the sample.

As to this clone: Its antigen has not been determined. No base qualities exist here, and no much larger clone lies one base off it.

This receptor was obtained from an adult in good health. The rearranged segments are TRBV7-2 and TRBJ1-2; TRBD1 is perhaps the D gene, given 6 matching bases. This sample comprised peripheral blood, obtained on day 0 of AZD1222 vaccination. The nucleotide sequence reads TGTGCCAGCAGACAGGGATCCTATGGCTACACCTTC. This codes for CASRQGSYGYTF.